Listed below are T cell receptor beta chains from one sample, sequenced in a study of metastatic and nonmetastatic thyroid tumors. MiXCR re-clonotyped the PCR reads for TCRdb. The sample has about 2,900 clones, about 40% seen once. The sequenced sample consisted of tumor tissue. These receptors all stem from a female donor with papillary thyroid cancer or a benign thyroid nodule (not recorded which). Some clones in this sample may be carry-over from other donors' samples. CDR3s include the opening cysteine and the closing phenylalanine or tryptophan. The D gene is left open where the match is weak.

TRBV4-2,-,CASSQEEGSSYDEQF
TRBV20-1,TRBD2,CSASSSRTSARYEQYF
TRBV20-1,TRBD1,CSARAGGTGENIDEQFF
TRBV28,-,CASSAKGRWYF
TRBV20-1,-,CSASPQRGYGNEQFF
TRBV7-2,TRBD1,CASSLGQGIEKLFF
TRBV30,-,CAWSVAGYEQFF
TRBV20-1,TRBD1,CSAMTRDRPYEQYF
TRBV7-3,TRBD1,CASSLGGQGHEQYF
TRBV5-1,TRBD1,CASSLGQGATYEQYF
TRBV27,TRBD1,CASSSSGTGGYEQYF
TRBV6-1,-,CASRLHNEQFF
TRBV20-1,TRBD1,CSARVGDRGFDQPQHF
TRBV4-1,TRBD1,CASSQRTGAWPQHF
TRBV6-5,-,CASSYSYRVFLTQYF
TRBV14,-,CASSQYSVGLNTEAFF
TRBV12-3/TRBV12-4,TRBD2,CASRAGGPVDTQYF
TRBV27,-,CASTAIGHSDPEAFF
TRBV20-1,-,CSARESQDIGEKLFF
TRBV28,-,CASSLGGYEQYF
TRBV4-1,-,CASSQVTGSNQPQHF
TRBV9,-,CASSVDGRGGPPGYTF
TRBV30,TRBD1,CAWETGGIGNEQFF
TRBV6-1,TRBD1,CASMGQRNKETQYF
TRBV28,TRBD1,CASSFGTGHYGYTF
TRBV2,-,CASRGRLPGRTDTQYF
TRBV20-1,TRBD2,CSAREASGRSDTQYF
TRBV19,TRBD1,CASRTTGGADGYTF
TRBV10-1,-,CASSEQPTSSTDTQYF
TRBV18,TRBD1,CASSGTGYYNEQFF
TRBV5-1,TRBD2,CASSLVYPGGYNEQFF
TRBV12-3/TRBV12-4,TRBD1,CASSPVQGGVQPQHF
TRBV5-6,-,CASSVQETQYF
TRBV28,TRBD1,CASSRRGQGNTEAFF
TRBV2,TRBD1,CASSETGGYSPLHF
TRBV12-3/TRBV12-4,-,CASSLNNYGYTF
TRBV19,-,CASSIRGMEVEQYF
TRBV24-1,TRBD2,CATSDGTSGRVNEQFF
TRBV5-1,TRBD2,CASSLEGTKSYEQYF
TRBV24-1,-,CATSVDTSTDTQYF
TRBV6-5,-,CASRLQYKMSSYSPLHF
TRBV6-1,TRBD2,CASSAIAGEKYEQYF
TRBV20-1,-,CSAPGNGKHNEQFF
TRBV11-2,-,CASSVLPGLRDTQYF
TRBV5-1,-,CASSLWPGRTNTGELFF
TRBV28,-,CASSLGRKYEQYF
TRBV12-3/TRBV12-4,-,CASSLNGAQHF
TRBV4-2,-,CASSQNRVRGGNQPQHF
TRBV12-3/TRBV12-4,TRBD2,CASSLALAGVYEQYF
TRBV3-1,-,CASSQALNTEAFF
TRBV11-2,-,CASSLGVTEFTNYGYTF
TRBV11-2,-,CASSLVGGARHSGNTIYF
TRBV28,-,CASSPAVSGAQGTEAFF
TRBV6-2/TRBV6-3,-,CASRQGVYGYTF
TRBV27,TRBD1,CASSLLWKQDRVPDTQYF